This entry concerns a single T cell receptor beta chain. The antigen is unknown. Since all of the isolated RNA was reverse transcribed, expressed TCRB transcripts were what got sequenced. Produced via immunoSEQ multiplex PCR; TCRdb's table is partial and in-frame only. This sample has 250,000 to 350,000 clones, with 13% to 15% found just once. This record comes from a study of beta chain features in type 1 diabetes. By way of CD45RO/CCR7/CD25/CD127/CD95/CD27, the CD4+ regulatory, stem cell-like memory, central memory and naive cells were sorted. Each population that was sorted was more than 95% pure. Study outcomes and limitations: No resolution was reached here on whether HLA type influences TCRB rearrangement. Possibly, sequencing cDNA over-represented cells that had high TCR expression levels. Moderately but significantly shorter TCRB CDR3s were found in Type 1 diabetes patients in all four CD4+ subsets.

The sequenced sample consisted of naive CD4+ T cells from blood. This receptor was taken from a man aged 25 to 40 with type 1 diabetes.

The CDR3 protein is CASSPAVNHLYEQYF. CDR3 DNA: TGTGCCAGCAGCCCCGCAGTAAACCACCTCTACGAGCAGTACTTC. This sequence joins TRBV9 and TRBJ2-7, with D unclear. The CDR3 length is 15 residues. Trimming cost V 4 bases and J 3 bases, with 17 bases left between them. Germline CDR1 is SGDLS and CDR2 is YYNGEE.